This T cell receptor (beta chain) was captured in a study of human T cells and chemical hapten exposure. The wider study: Affected patients, primarily female, had alopecia areata, totalis or universalis. Study conclusions and caveats: Among TCRs, those above 1 in 1000 frequency were unaffected by DPC sensitization.

As for this clonotype: Its matching antigen is unknown. A much larger clone differs from this one at a single base, so this may be a read error.

As originally analysed: Samples contained a median of roughly 96,000 TCRs, with a range of about 20,000 to 750,000. TCRdb reprocessed the RACE reads via MiXCR and lists one record per CDR3 protein. The V and J calls reflect TCRdb's pipeline rather than the authors' work. Altogether around 350,000 distinct CDR3 sequences are present, approximately 5.8% being singletons, with the ten largest covering about 8.7%. The CDR3 runs to 15 residues. Germline CDR1 reads SGHVS; CDR2 reads FQNEAQ. Time point indicated: pre-sensitization, week 0. Indicated treatment: therapeutic diphenylcyclopropenone sensitization with weekly scalp DPC. Total RNA was isolated from whole blood that had not been fractionated.

The sequence derives from a woman aged 18-29 years with alopecia areata. Some clones in this sample may be carry-over from other donors' samples. The material sequenced was whole blood, taken in connection with sensitization to the hapten diphenylcyclopropenone (DPC). The V call is TRBV7-8, the J call TRBJ2-5, with 10 nucleotides matching TRBD2. The CDR3 sequence: CASSISGGRIENQYF. DNA of the CDR3: TGTGCCAGCAGCATTAGCGGGGGGAGGATAGAGAACCAGTACTTC.